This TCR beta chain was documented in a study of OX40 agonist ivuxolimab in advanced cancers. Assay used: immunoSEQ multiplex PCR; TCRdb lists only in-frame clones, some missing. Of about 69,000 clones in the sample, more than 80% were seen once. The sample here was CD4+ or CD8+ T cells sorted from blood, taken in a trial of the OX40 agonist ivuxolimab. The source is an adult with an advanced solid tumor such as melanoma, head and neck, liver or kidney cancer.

CDR3 DNA: TGCGCCAGCAGCCTCGGGACCGGGTCGGTCGGTGGCTACACCTTC. Its translation is CASSLGTGSVGGYTF. The rearrangement uses TRBV4-1 and TRBJ1-2; D possibly corresponds to TRBD1 (5 bases). Germline V CDR1 and CDR2: MGHRA, YSYEKL. This CDR3 region has 15 residues. The V end lost 4 bases, the J end lost 7 bases, and 19 bases lay between the germline ends.